Following are 30 T cell receptor beta chains from one sample sequenced in a study of cytotoxic CD8 clonotypes in ibrutinib-treated CLL. Repertoires were generated with immunoSEQ multiplex PCR, while TCRdb's copy carries only in-frame clones and drops some. This sample has about 27,000 clones; around 63% occur once, and the top ten carry roughly half. The specimen comprised PBMCs, sampled after 24 months of ibrutinib treatment. The receptors shown here come from a human donor with chronic lymphocytic leukemia.

In this sample, this clone turned up a few times. The chain recombines TRBV5-1 with TRBJ1-1; TRBD1 agrees at 7 bases. This CDR3 comprises 13 residues. CDR1 is SGHRS, CDR2 YFSETQ, per germline. Losses at the gene ends were 4 bases for V and 1 base for J; bases not matched to a gene: 1. The chain's CDR3 is CASSRDRNTEAFF. The CDR3 nucleotides read TGCGCCAGCAGCCGGGACAGGAACACTGAAGCTTTCTTT.

This chain uses TRBV6-5 with TRBJ1-2; the D gene is possibly TRBD1 (6 bases). The germline V and J ends were trimmed by 2 bases and 3 bases, with 16 bases remaining between them. CDR1 is MNHEY, CDR2 SVGAGI, per germline. The CDR3 consists of 16 residues. The CDR3: CASSYGRRGSHYGYTF. The CDR3 DNA sequence: TGTGCCAGCAGTTACGGCCGCAGGGGTAGTCACTATGGCTACACCTTC.

The chain employs TRBV28 and TRBJ1-2; 8 nucleotides match TRBD1. V shed 3 bases and J 2 bases; nucleotides not matched to a gene: 5. CDR1 MDHEN and CDR2 SYDVKM come from the germline V gene. The CDR3 is 15 residues long. The CDR3 bases are TGTGCCAGCAGTTTTCTGGACAGGGTAAACTATGGCTACACCTTC. Its protein product is CASSFLDRVNYGYTF.

The chain is built from TRBV5-1 and TRBJ1-3, with D perhaps TRBD1 (5 bases). V was cut by 3 bases and J by 4 bases, with 14 bases left in between. The germline V gene encodes CDR1 SGHRS and CDR2 YFSETQ. This CDR3 has 15 residues. The CDR3 region has the DNA TGCGCCAGCAGCTCCTCCGGGACCGAAGGAAACACCATATATTTT. It specifies CASSSSGTEGNTIYF.

The rearrangement links TRBV7-3 to TRBJ2-5; TRBD1 matches 8 bases. The CDR3 consists of 16 residues. Trimming took 5 bases from V and 5 from J; bases not matched to a gene: 13. The germline CDR1 and CDR2 sequences are SGHTA and FQGTGA. The CDR3 protein is CASSPGGPGGEETQYF. The DNA for the CDR3 is TGTGCCAGCAGCCCCGGGGGTCCAGGGGGCGAGGAGACCCAGTACTTC.

This chain joins TRBV7-3 and TRBJ2-3, with TRBD1 identical over 7 bases. This CDR3 contains 14 residues. Germline loops: CDR1 SGHTA, CDR2 FQGTGA. J gave up 6 bases and V 2 bases, and 5 bases lay outside the gene matches. The CDR3, as DNA: TGTGCCAGCAGCTTAGAGGGGGCGCGGGATACGCAGTATTTT. Translation gives CASSLEGARDTQYF.

The rearrangement links TRBV11-2 to TRBJ2-1, with 11 bases aligning to TRBD1. This CDR3 contains 14 residues. CDR1 is SGHAT, CDR2 FQNNGV, per germline. With 8 bases clipped from V and 10 bases from J, the junction kept 10 bases outside the gene matches. The CDR3, as DNA: TGTGCCAGCGCTGGGGGGACAGGGGGTCGGGAGCAGTTCTTC. Its translation is CASAGGTGGREQFF.

This clone appeared a single time. The V gene is TRBV15, the J gene TRBJ1-4, with D maybe TRBD1 (6 bases). V was pared by 6 bases and J by 8 bases, with 13 bases between. The CDR3 length is 13 residues. Germline assignment: CDR1 LNHNV and CDR2 YYDKDF (reference sequence). The DNA for the CDR3 is TGTGCCACCAGACAGGGTACGAGGGAAAAACTGTTTTTT. Its translation is CATRQGTREKLFF.

This clone was detected a few times. The chain has TRBV19 and TRBJ1-1; 9 bases line up with TRBD1. With V trimmed by 7 bases and J by 5 bases, 8 bases remained unmatched. This CDR3 has 14 amino acids. CDR1 LNHDA and CDR2 SQIVND come from the germline V gene (reference sequence). DNA for the CDR3: TGTGCCAGTAAGGGGCGGACAGGGGAGACTGAAGCTTTCTTT. Encoded protein: CASKGRTGETEAFF.

This clone was observed a handful of times. This chain connects TRBV28 to TRBJ2-2; the D gene is possibly TRBD2 (5 bases). The germline gives CDR1 MDHEN, CDR2 SYDVKM. V gave up 4 bases and J gave up 1 base, with 13 bases separating them. The CDR3 covers 16 residues. CDR3 coding DNA: TGTGCCAGCAGTTACCGGAGGCAGGTGAACACCGGGGAGCTGTTTTTT. As protein: CASSYRRQVNTGELFF.

There are a few counts of this clone. The chain combines TRBV5-1 with TRBJ1-1; D is undetermined. Germline V gene data show CDR1 as SGHRS and CDR2 as YFSETQ. This CDR3 has 14 residues. Trimming stripped 5 bases from V and 0 bases from J, with 11 bases between. The CDR3 reads CASRTANLNTEAFF. Written as DNA, the CDR3 is TGCGCCAGCAGGACGGCAAATCTGAACACTGAAGCTTTCTTT.

The chain employs TRBV29-1 and TRBJ2-7, with 11 nucleotides matching TRBD2. The germline CDR1 and CDR2 sequences are SQVTM and ANQGSEA. The CDR3 runs 14 residues. The ends lost 6 bases at V and 1 base at J; junction bases unmatched: 5. The CDR3 sequence: CSVTGTSGSYEQYF. CDR3 sequence (DNA): TGCAGCGTCACCGGGACTAGCGGATCCTACGAGCAGTACTTC.

The chain combines TRBV2 with TRBJ1-6; 7 bases map to TRBD1. The CDR3 loop spans 12 amino acids. CDR1 and CDR2 from the germline V gene are SNHLY and FYNNEI. With 6 bases clipped from V and 7 bases from J, the junction kept 0 bases outside the gene matches. This CDR3 reads CASRQGNSPLHF. As DNA, the CDR3 is TGTGCCAGCAGACAGGGGAATTCACCCCTCCACTTT.

The rearrangement joins TRBV12-5 to TRBJ2-3; 9 bases are a match to TRBD2. This CDR3 comprises 18 residues. The germline CDR1 and CDR2 sequences are LGHNT and FRNRAP. J lost 2 bases, V lost 7 bases, and 16 bases had no gene match. For the CDR3, the DNA is TGTGCTAGTGCCCCCGGGTTCGGTAGCGGGGGTCTCACAGATACGCAGTATTTT. Its protein is CASAPGFGSGGLTDTQYF.

As DNA, the CDR3 is TGCAGCGTTGGACAGGGTGGCTCCTACGAGCAGTACTTC. It specifies CSVGQGGSYEQYF. This chain uses TRBV29-1 with TRBJ2-7; 7 bases map to TRBD1. This CDR3 comprises 13 residues. From germline, CDR1 is SQVTM and CDR2 ANQGSEA. Trimming cost V 4 bases and J 0 bases; bases outside gene matches: 3.

The V call is TRBV25-1, the J call TRBJ1-2; tentatively, D is TRBD1 (6 bases). The CDR3 totals 18 residues. The germline CDR1 and CDR2 sequences are MGHDK and SYGVNS. With 1 base removed from V and 7 bases from J, the gap between germline ends came to 25 bases. The CDR3 sequence: CASSELATGRNRDPGYTF. The CDR3 nucleotides read TGTGCCAGCAGTGAATTGGCAACGGGTAGAAACAGGGATCCTGGCTACACCTTC.

The chain uses TRBV6-1 and TRBJ1-5, with TRBD1 matching over 7 bases. Germline CDR1 MNHNS, CDR2 SASEGT. V lost 8 bases, J lost 7 bases, and 14 bases stayed unmatched. This CDR3 region has 15 residues. For the CDR3, the DNA is TGTGCCAGCCAGACGGGGCAGGGGGGAGGACAGCCCCAGCATTTT. Encoded protein: CASQTGQGGGQPQHF.

This clone is categorized as medium-sized. The chain employs TRBV7-6 and TRBJ1-2, with D uncertain. The CDR3 spans 13 residues. V lost 4 bases to trimming and J lost 5 bases, with 11 bases between them. Germline V gives CDR1 SGHVS, CDR2 FNYEAQ. The CDR3 is CASSSRGGYGYTF. The CDR3 nucleotides read TGTGCCAGCAGCTCACGCGGAGGGTATGGCTACACCTTC.

This rearrangement joins TRBV7-2 to TRBJ2-3; 9 bases fit TRBD2. From germline, CDR1 is SGHTA and CDR2 FQGNSA. V shed 6 bases, J shed 1 base, and the junction held 5 bases outside the gene matches. CDR3 length: 15 residues. The CDR3 protein is CASRTRGGGTDTQYF. For the CDR3, the DNA is TGTGCCAGCAGGACGCGGGGGGGCGGCACAGATACGCAGTATTTT.

This chain connects TRBV5-1 to TRBJ2-2; possibly TRBD1 or TRBD2 for D (5 bases each). The CDR3 runs to 14 residues. Germline lookup yields CDR1 SGHRS and CDR2 YFSETQ. Trimming left V 3 bases short and J 2 bases short, with 8 bases between. The CDR3 DNA is TGCGCCAGCAGCTGGGACGGTAACACCGGGGAGCTGTTTTTT. Protein product: CASSWDGNTGELFF.

The V gene is TRBV29-1, the J gene TRBJ2-3, with D tentatively TRBD1 (5 bases). Trimming pared 4 bases from V and 2 bases from J, leaving 10 bases between. Germline CDR1 reads SQVTM; CDR2 reads ANQGSEA. The CDR3 spans 13 residues. CDR3 DNA sequence: TGCAGCGTTGTGGGGCCAACCACAGATACGCAGTATTTT. Translated: CSVVGPTTDTQYF.

This clone was found a few times. The rearrangement links TRBV27 to TRBJ2-7; D might be TRBD1 or TRBD2, each matching 5 bases. Trimming took off 1 base at V and 6 bases at J, with 16 bases between the two ends. Germline lookup yields CDR1 MNHEY and CDR2 SMNVEV (reference sequence). This CDR3 contains 15 residues. The CDR3 here is CASSLFPTGRGEQYF. The CDR3 coding sequence is TGTGCCAGCAGTTTATTTCCAACAGGACGGGGCGAGCAGTACTTC.

The CDR3 sequence: CASSLGHVGAHYGYTF. CDR3 bases: TGTGCCAGCAGCTTAGGGCACGTGGGGGCGCACTATGGCTACACCTTC. The chain has TRBV11-2 and TRBJ1-2; a weak D match, TRBD1 (6 bases). Germline V gene data show CDR1 as SGHAT and CDR2 as FQNNGV. This CDR3 is 16 amino acids long. Trimming cost V 1 base and J 3 bases, with 15 bases left between them. Full variable domain (outside the CDR3, taken from reference TRBV11-2 and TRBJ1-2): EAGVAQSPRYKIIEKRQSVAFWCNPISGHATLYWYQQILGQGPKLLIQFQNNGVVDDSQLPKDRFSAERLKGVDSTLKIQPAKLEDSAVYLCASSLGHVGAHYGYTFGSGTRLTVV.

The rearrangement joins TRBV19 to TRBJ1-2; TRBD1 aligns across 7 bases. Trimming cost V 4 bases and J 3 bases; bases outside gene matches: 8. CDR3 length: 15 residues. Germline V gene data show CDR1 as LNHDA and CDR2 as SQIVND (reference sequence). CDR3 amino acids: CASSNGGGTDYGYTF. CDR3 DNA: TGTGCCAGTAGTAACGGAGGAGGGACAGACTATGGCTACACCTTC.

The gene calls are TRBV7-2 and TRBJ2-7, with D perhaps TRBD2 (5 bases). The germline gives CDR1 SGHTA, CDR2 FQGNSA. Trimming took 4 bases from V and 6 from J, leaving 10 bases between them. This CDR3 is 12 amino acids long. The CDR3 coding sequence is TGTGCCAGCAGCTCCGGCGGGCTCGAGCAGTACTTC. Protein product: CASSSGGLEQYF.

The rearrangement links TRBV7-6 to TRBJ2-2; either TRBD1 or TRBD2 may supply D (5 bases each). The V and J ends lost 4 bases and 1 base respectively, with 10 bases between them. From germline, CDR1 is SGHVS and CDR2 FNYEAQ. The CDR3 is 15 residues long. This CDR3 is CASSSRDGNTGELFF. For the CDR3, the DNA is TGTGCCAGCAGCTCCCGGGACGGGAACACCGGGGAGCTGTTTTTT. Together with reference TRBV7-6 and TRBJ2-2, the CDR3 gives the full variable domain: GAGVSQSPRYKVTKRGQDVALRCDPISGHVSLYWYRQALGQGPEFLTYFNYEAQQDKSGLPNDRFSAERPEGSISTLTIQRTEQRDSAMYRCASSSRDGNTGELFFGEGSRLTVL.

In its sample, this clone was seen a few times. This chain connects TRBV7-9 to TRBJ2-7; D is undetermined. Germline lookup yields CDR1 SEHNR and CDR2 FQNEAQ (reference sequence). The V gene lost 9 bases and the J gene lost 6 bases, with 15 bases spanning the gap. The CDR3 spans 12 residues. CDR3 sequence reads: CASLTRAGEQYF. Here the CDR3 DNA reads TGTGCCAGTCTAACCCGGGCCGGCGAGCAGTACTTC.

This chain joins TRBV5-1 and TRBJ2-3; tentative D call: TRBD1 (6 bases). There are 14 residues in the CDR3. Germline values: CDR1 SGHRS, CDR2 YFSETQ. Trimming left V 4 bases short and J 2 bases short, with 11 bases between. CDR3: CASSEGVHTDTQYF. The CDR3 DNA reads as TGCGCCAGCAGCGAGGGGGTTCACACAGATACGCAGTATTTT.

The chain uses TRBV27 and TRBJ2-2, with 9 bases matching TRBD1. Losses at the gene ends were 6 bases for V and 6 bases for J; bases not matched to a gene: 8. Germline V gene lookup returns CDR1 MNHEY and CDR2 SMNVEV (reference sequence). This CDR3 is 15 amino acids long. In nucleotides, the CDR3 is TGTGCCAGCAGCTGGGACAGGGTATCCCCCGGGGAGCTGTTTTTT. It translates to CASSWDRVSPGELFF.

This clone has a single count. V and J are TRBV11-2 and TRBJ1-2, with 10 bases aligning to TRBD1. The CDR3 contains 18 residues. With 5 bases clipped from V and 4 bases from J, the junction kept 16 bases outside the gene matches. CDR1 is SGHAT, CDR2 FQNNGV, per germline. CDR3 sequence (DNA): TGTGCCAGCAGCGTACCACTTTACGGGACAGGGGTAGGCTATGGCTACACCTTC. It translates to CASSVPLYGTGVGYGYTF.